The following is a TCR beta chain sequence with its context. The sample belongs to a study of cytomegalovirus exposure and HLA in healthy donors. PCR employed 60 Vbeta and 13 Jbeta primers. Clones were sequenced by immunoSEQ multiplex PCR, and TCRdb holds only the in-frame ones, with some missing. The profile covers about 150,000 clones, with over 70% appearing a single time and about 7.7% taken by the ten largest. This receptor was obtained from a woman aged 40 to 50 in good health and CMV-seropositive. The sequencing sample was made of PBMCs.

The CDR3 region has the DNA TGTGCCAGCAGCGCCGAACCGGGACTAGCGGGGGGACTCTACAATGAGCAGTTCTTC. Amino acids: CASSAEPGLAGGLYNEQFF. The chain recombines TRBV9 with TRBJ2-1, with 15 bases matching TRBD2. The CDR3 loop spans 19 amino acids. The V and J ends lost 3 bases and 3 bases, in that order; junction bases with no gene match: 10. From germline, CDR1 is SGDLS and CDR2 YYNGEE. The full variable domain, in which reference TRBV9 and TRBJ2-1 provide the parts outside the CDR3, is DSGVTQTPKHLITATGQRVTLRCSPRSGDLSVYWYQQSLDQGLQFLIQYYNGEERAKGNILERFSAQQFPDLHSELNLSSLELGDSALYFCASSAEPGLAGGLYNEQFFGPGTRLTVL.